The present T cell receptor (beta chain) was sequenced within a study of T cell repertoires in cytomegalovirus infection. TCRdb fed the reads into MiXCR, producing one record per CDR3 protein. The table includes around 900,000 distinct CDR3 sequences, roughly 30% detected once. The length of the CDR3 is 11 residues. V lost 8 bases, J lost 5 bases, and 12 bases lay in between. Germline CDR1 reads DFQATT; CDR2 reads SNEGSKA (reference sequence). Regarding this clonotype: What it binds is not known.

The chain links TRBV20-1 to TRBJ1-1, with a weak D call TRBD1 (6 bases). This specimen was cultured CD8+ T cells from PBMCs, taken from culture after CMV antigen stimulation. This TCR was recovered from a human donor in good health (CMV status not recorded). Some clones in this sample may be carry-over from other donors' samples. The CDR3 region has the DNA TGCAGTCTGGTACAGGGAACTGAAGCTTTCTTT. Protein product: CSLVQGTEAFF.